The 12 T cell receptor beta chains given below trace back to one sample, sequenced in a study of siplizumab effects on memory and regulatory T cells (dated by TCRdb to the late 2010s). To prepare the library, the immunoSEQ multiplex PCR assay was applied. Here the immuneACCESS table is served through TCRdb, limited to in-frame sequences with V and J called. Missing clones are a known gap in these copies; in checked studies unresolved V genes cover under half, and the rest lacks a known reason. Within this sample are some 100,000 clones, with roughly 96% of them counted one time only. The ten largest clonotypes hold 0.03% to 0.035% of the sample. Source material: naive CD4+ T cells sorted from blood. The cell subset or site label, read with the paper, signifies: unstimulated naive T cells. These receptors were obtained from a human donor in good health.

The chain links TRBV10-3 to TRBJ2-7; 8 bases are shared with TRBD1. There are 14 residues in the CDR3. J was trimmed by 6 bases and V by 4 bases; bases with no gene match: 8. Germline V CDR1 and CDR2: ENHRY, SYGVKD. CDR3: CAISAVNRGSEQYF. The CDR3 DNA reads TGTGCCATCAGTGCTGTGAACAGGGGGTCCGAGCAGTACTTC.

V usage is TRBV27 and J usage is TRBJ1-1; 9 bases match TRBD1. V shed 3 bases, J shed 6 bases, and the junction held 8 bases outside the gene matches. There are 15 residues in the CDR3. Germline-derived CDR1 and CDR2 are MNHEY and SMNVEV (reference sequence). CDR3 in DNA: TGTGCCAGCAGTTTTTCCGGGACAGGGAGGGCTGAAGCTTTCTTT. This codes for CASSFSGTGRAEAFF.

This CDR3 reads CASSEYQGVSEKLFF. CDR3 in DNA: TGTGCCAGCAGTGAATATCAGGGAGTAAGTGAAAAACTGTTTTTT. The chain is built from TRBV25-1 and TRBJ1-4; D is possibly TRBD1 (5 bases). Germline V lookup: CDR1 MGHDK, CDR2 SYGVNS. The CDR3 consists of 15 residues. Trimming left V 0 bases short and J 7 bases short, with 12 bases between.

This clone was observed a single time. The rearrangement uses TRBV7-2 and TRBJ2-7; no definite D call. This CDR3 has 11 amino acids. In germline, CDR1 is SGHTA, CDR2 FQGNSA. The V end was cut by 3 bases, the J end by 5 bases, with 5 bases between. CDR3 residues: CASSFLDEQYF. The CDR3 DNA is TGTGCCAGCAGCTTTCTAGACGAGCAGTACTTC.

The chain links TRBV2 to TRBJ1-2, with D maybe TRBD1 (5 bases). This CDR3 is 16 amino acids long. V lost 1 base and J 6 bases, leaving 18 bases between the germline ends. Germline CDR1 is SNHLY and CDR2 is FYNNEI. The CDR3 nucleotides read TGTGCCAGCAGTGAAGTTGGCTCGCACGGGACGGATGGCTACACCTTC. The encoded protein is CASSEVGSHGTDGYTF.

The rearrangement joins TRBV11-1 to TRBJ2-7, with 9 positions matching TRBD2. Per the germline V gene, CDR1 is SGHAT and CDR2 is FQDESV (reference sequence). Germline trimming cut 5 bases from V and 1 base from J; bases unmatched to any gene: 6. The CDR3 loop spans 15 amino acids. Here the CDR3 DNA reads TGTGCCAGCAGCCCGCAGCGGGGGGTATCCTACGAGCAGTACTTC. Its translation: CASSPQRGVSYEQYF.

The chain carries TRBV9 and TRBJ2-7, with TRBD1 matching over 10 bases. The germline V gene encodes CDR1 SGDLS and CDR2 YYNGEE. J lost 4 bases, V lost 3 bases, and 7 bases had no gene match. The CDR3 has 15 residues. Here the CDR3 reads CASSEGQGSLYEQYF. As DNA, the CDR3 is TGTGCCAGCAGCGAGGGACAGGGGTCATTGTACGAGCAGTACTTC.

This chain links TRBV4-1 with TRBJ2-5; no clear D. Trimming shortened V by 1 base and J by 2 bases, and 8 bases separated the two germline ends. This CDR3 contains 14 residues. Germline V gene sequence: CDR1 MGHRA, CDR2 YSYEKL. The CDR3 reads CASSQGSGQETQYF. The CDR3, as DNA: TGCGCCAGCAGCCAAGGTTCCGGACAAGAGACCCAGTACTTC.

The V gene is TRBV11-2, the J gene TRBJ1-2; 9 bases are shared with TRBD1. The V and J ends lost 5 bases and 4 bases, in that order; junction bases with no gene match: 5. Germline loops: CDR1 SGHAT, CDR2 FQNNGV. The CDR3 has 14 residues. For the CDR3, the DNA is TGTGCCAGCAGCCCCGGGACAGGGCCCTATGGCTACACCTTC. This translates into CASSPGTGPYGYTF.

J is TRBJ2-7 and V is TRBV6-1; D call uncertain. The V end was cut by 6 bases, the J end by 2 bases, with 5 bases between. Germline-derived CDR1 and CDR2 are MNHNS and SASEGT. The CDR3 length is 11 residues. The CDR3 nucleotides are TGTGCCAGCAGCGGACCCTACGAGCAGTACTTC. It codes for CASSGPYEQYF.

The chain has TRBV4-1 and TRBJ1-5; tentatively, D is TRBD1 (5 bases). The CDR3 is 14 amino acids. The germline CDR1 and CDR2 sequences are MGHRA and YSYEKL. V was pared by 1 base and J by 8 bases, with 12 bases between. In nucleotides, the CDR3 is TGCGCCAGCAGCCAAGGGGGCAGGGTTGAGCCCCAGCATTTT. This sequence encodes CASSQGGRVEPQHF.

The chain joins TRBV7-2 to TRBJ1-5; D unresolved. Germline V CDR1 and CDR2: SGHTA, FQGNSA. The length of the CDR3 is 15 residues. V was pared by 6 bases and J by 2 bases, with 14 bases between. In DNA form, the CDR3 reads TGTGCCAGCAGTGAAGGATGGAGCGGCAATCAGCCCCAGCATTTT. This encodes CASSEGWSGNQPQHF.